This TCR beta chain stems from a study of T cell responses to AZD1222 COVID-19 vaccine. Overall study findings and caveats: Baseline seropositivity occurred in only 5 or 6 AZD1222 recipients. The breadth and depth of Spike-specific TCRs increased once two AZD1222 doses had been given. Clonal diversity was possibly underestimated, and the donors were mostly white British, with more females.

This clone was detected only once. The antigen is undetermined. Germline CDR1 LNHDA, CDR2 SQIVND (reference sequence). The CDR3 loop spans 13 amino acids. J was trimmed by 6 bases and V by 6 bases; bases with no gene match: 8. Sequencing was performed with immunoSEQ multiplex PCR; in TCRdb, only in-frame clones are kept and a portion is missing. The profile shows fewer than 140,000 clones, about 90% of them singletons. This receptor was identified in an adult who received the AZD1222 COVID-19 vaccine. The gene calls are TRBV19 and TRBJ2-7; the match to TRBD2 covers 7 bases. Here the sequenced sample was peripheral blood, taken 28 days after the second AZD1222 dose. CDR3 sequence reads: CASSGRTFAEQYF. In DNA form, the CDR3 reads TGTGCCAGTAGCGGGAGGACATTTGCCGAGCAGTACTTC. The variable domain in full, completed from reference TRBV19 and TRBJ2-7, reads DGGITQSPKYLFRKEGQNVTLSCEQNLNHDAMYWYRQDPGQGLRLIYYSQIVNDFQKGDIAEGYSVSREKKESFPLTVTSAQKNPTAFYLCASSGRTFAEQYFGPGTRLTVT.